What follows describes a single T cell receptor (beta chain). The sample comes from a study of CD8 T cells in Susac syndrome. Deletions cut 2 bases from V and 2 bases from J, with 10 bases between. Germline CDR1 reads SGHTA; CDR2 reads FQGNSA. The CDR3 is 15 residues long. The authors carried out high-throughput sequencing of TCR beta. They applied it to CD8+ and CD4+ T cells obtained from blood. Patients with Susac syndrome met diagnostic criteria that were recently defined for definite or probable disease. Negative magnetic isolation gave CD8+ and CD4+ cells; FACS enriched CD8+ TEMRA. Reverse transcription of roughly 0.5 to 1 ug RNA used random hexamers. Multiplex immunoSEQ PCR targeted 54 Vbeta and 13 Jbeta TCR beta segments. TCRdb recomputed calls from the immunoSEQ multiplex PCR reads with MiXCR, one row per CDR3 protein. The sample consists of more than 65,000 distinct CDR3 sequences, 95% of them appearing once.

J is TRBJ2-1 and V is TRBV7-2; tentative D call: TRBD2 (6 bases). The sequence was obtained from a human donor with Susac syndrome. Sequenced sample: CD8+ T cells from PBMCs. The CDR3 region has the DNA TGTGCCAGCAGCTTACGGGGGTTGACCTACAATGAGCAGTTCTTC. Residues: CASSLRGLTYNEQFF.